The rows below give T cell receptor beta chains drawn from one sample of a study of identical twins. TCRdb re-called the 5' RACE reads with MiXCR, one entry per CDR3 protein. Of under 300,000 distinct CDR3 sequences listed, approximately 8.6% were seen once; the top ten hold roughly 3%. These data were likewise used in another study, on yellow fever vaccine responses in identical twins.

Sequenced: CD8+ T cells sorted from blood. All receptors derive from a woman under 30 in good health. Both conserved end residues are part of each CDR3. D genes are given only for firm matches. Not all rows give a size; the values are once, few, many and, for expanded clones, a class.

j_call,d_call,clone_size,v_call,cdr3_nt,cdr3_aa
TRBJ2-1,TRBD2,few,TRBV27,TGTGCCAGCAGTTTTGGCGGGAGCTACTACAATGAGCAGTTCTTC,CASSFGGSYYNEQFF
TRBJ2-7,NA,few,TRBV21-1,TGTGCCAGCAGCCGCCCGGGACTAGCGGGATATGAGCAGTACTTC,CASSRPGLAGYEQYF
TRBJ2-1,NA,few,TRBV18,TGTGCCAGCTCACTAGATGACGCGGATGAGCAGTTCTTC,CASSLDDADEQFF
TRBJ2-2,TRBD1,few,TRBV28,TGTGCCAGCAGCCTGACAGGGGGGGGCGGGGAGCTGTTTTTT,CASSLTGGGGELFF
TRBJ2-3,NA,few,TRBV11-2,TGTGCCAGCAGCTTACGCGGGGCAGATACGCAGTATTTT,CASSLRGADTQYF
TRBJ2-5,NA,few,TRBV5-6,TGTGCCAGCAGCTTGGCCGTGACCCTTACGGGAGAGACCCAGTACTTC,CASSLAVTLTGETQYF
TRBJ2-5,NA,few,TRBV29-1,TGCAGCGTACACCTATCCCAAGAGACCCAGTACTTC,CSVHLSQETQYF
TRBJ2-7,NA,few,TRBV30,TGTGCCTGGAGTGAAGGCTCTCGGGATCCCTACGAGCAGTACTTC,CAWSEGSRDPYEQYF
TRBJ2-7,TRBD2,many,TRBV20-1,TGCAGTCCTAGCCCTCTTACTAGCGGGAGAATCCACGAGCAGTACTTC,CSPSPLTSGRIHEQYF
TRBJ2-7,NA,many,TRBV7-9,TGTGCCAGCAGCTTTCCGGACTACGAGCAGTACTTC,CASSFPDYEQYF
TRBJ2-5,TRBD1,many,TRBV7-2,TGTGCCAGCAGCTATCTACAGGGGGCCCGACAAGAGACCCAGTACTTC,CASSYLQGARQETQYF
TRBJ2-3,TRBD2,many,TRBV3-1,TGTGCCAGCATGGGGGTGACTAGCGGGGCAGATACGCAGTATTTT,CASMGVTSGADTQYF
TRBJ2-7,NA,NA,TRBV2,TGTGCCAGCAGTGATAGAGTCTACGAGCAGTACTTC,CASSDRVYEQYF
TRBJ2-2,NA,few,TRBV3-1,TGTGCCAGCAGCCAAGTTGTAGGGACGAACACCGGGGAGCTGTTTTTT,CASSQVVGTNTGELFF
TRBJ2-3,TRBD1,NA,TRBV27,TGTGCCGGCAGTAGTTGGACAGGGGTTAGCACAGATACGCAGTATTTT,CAGSSWTGVSTDTQYF
TRBJ2-3,TRBD2,few,TRBV20-1,TGCAGTGCGAACCCTCGGGGGGGCCTAACAGATACGCAGTATTTT,CSANPRGGLTDTQYF
TRBJ2-1,TRBD1,many,TRBV29-1,TGCAGCGTTCAGGGGGCCTACCAGCCCAGCTCCTACAATGAGCAGTTCTTC,CSVQGAYQPSSYNEQFF
TRBJ2-3,NA,few,TRBV15,TGTGCCACCAGCCCGAGCGGGCCTAGCACAGATACGCAGTATTTT,CATSPSGPSTDTQYF
TRBJ2-7,NA,NA,TRBV4-3,TGCGCCAGCAGCCAAGCGGGGGTGGGGGCCTACGAGCAGTACTTC,CASSQAGVGAYEQYF
TRBJ2-2,NA,many,TRBV9,TGCGCCAGCAGAGGGGACACCGGGGAGCTGTTTTTT,CASRGDTGELFF
TRBJ2-1,NA,many,TRBV7-8,TGTGCCAGCAGCCTCCGAAGGGACGTGAGCTCCTACAATGAGCAGTTCTTC,CASSLRRDVSSYNEQFF
TRBJ2-5,NA,few,TRBV28,TGTGCCAGCAGTTTGCCCCTGGAGACCCAGTACTTC,CASSLPLETQYF
TRBJ2-3,NA,many,TRBV12-3/TRBV12-4,TGTGCCAGCAGCCACCCCCCGGCCCAGTCCACAGATACGCAGTATTTT,CASSHPPAQSTDTQYF
TRBJ2-7,NA,few,TRBV10-2,TGCGCCAGCAGTGAAACGCTAGTCCCTTCCTACGAGCAGTACTTC,CASSETLVPSYEQYF
TRBJ2-3,TRBD2,NA,TRBV4-3,TGCGCCAGCAGCCAAGAGGCAGAACTAGCGGGAGGAGATACGCAGTATTTT,CASSQEAELAGGDTQYF
TRBJ2-6,TRBD2,few,TRBV27,TGTGCCAGCAGTTTGGCGGGGGCTGGGGCCAACGTCCTGACTTTC,CASSLAGAGANVLTF
TRBJ2-3,NA,many,TRBV9,TGTGCCAGCAGCGTAGCTCACATCACAGATACGCAGTATTTT,CASSVAHITDTQYF
TRBJ2-7,TRBD1,few,TRBV20-1,TGCAGTGCTAGACACCCGGGACAGATGAATCAATACGAGCAGTACTTC,CSARHPGQMNQYEQYF
TRBJ2-1,TRBD2,many,TRBV25-1,TGTGCCAGCAGTGTTGTAGCGGGGCTTGTTGAGCAGTTCTTC,CASSVVAGLVEQFF
TRBJ1-2,NA,many,TRBV5-1,TGCGCCAGCAGCGGGGACGAAGGTGACTATGGCTACACCTTC,CASSGDEGDYGYTF
TRBJ2-7,NA,many,TRBV12-3/TRBV12-4,TGTGCCAGCAGTACCGGCGGTTACGAGCAGTACTTC,CASSTGGYEQYF
TRBJ2-3,TRBD2,few,TRBV20-1,TGCAGTATCACCCTTGGCGGGAGGAGTACAGATACGCAGTATTTT,CSITLGGRSTDTQYF
TRBJ2-2,TRBD2,few,TRBV9,TGTGCCAGCAGTGAAGGGGTAGCGGGAGATTACACCGGGGAGCTGTTTTTT,CASSEGVAGDYTGELFF
TRBJ2-1,NA,NA,TRBV20-1,TGCAGTGCTACAGCGGACTCCTACAATGAGCAGTTCTTC,CSATADSYNEQFF
TRBJ1-2,NA,few,TRBV29-1,TGCAGCGTTCAGGTTTTGGGGGCCTCTGGCTACACCTTC,CSVQVLGASGYTF
TRBJ1-4,NA,NA,TRBV4-1,TGCGCCAGCAGCCAGAATGAAAAACTGTTTTTT,CASSQNEKLFF
TRBJ2-1,NA,few,TRBV20-1,TGCAGTGCTAGAGGCCCGAGCGGAGACTACAATGAGCAGTTCTTC,CSARGPSGDYNEQFF
TRBJ2-1,NA,many,TRBV6-2/TRBV6-3,TGTGCCAGCAGTTCCACCTACAATGAGCAGTTCTTC,CASSSTYNEQFF
TRBJ2-6,NA,few,TRBV27,TGTGCCAGCAGTTCCCAGGCCAACGTCCTGACTTTC,CASSSQANVLTF
TRBJ1-4,TRBD1,many,TRBV12-3/TRBV12-4,TGTGCCAGCAGACCCGGGACAGGGCGTGAAAAACTGTTTTTT,CASRPGTGREKLFF